These 4 T cell receptor beta chains were all obtained from the same sample, sequenced in a study of T cell responses to AZD1222 COVID-19 vaccine. Assay used: immunoSEQ multiplex PCR; TCRdb lists only in-frame clones, some missing. The sample yields tens of thousands of clones, approximately 91% seen once. Source: peripheral blood, taken on day 0 of AZD1222 vaccination. These receptors were obtained from an adult in good health.

This chain joins TRBV7-3 and TRBJ2-1; unclear D gene. Germline V lookup: CDR1 SGHTA, CDR2 FQGTGA. Trimming stripped 1 base from V and 6 bases from J, with 7 bases between. The CDR3 length is 13 residues. The CDR3 nucleotides are TGTGCCAGCAGCTTAATCATGGGCAATGAGCAGTTCTTC. Translation gives CASSLIMGNEQFF.

V gene TRBV6-2 or TRBV6-3 combines with J gene TRBJ2-3; 11 bases align to TRBD2. Germline V gene data show CDR1 as MNHEY and CDR2 as SVGEGT. The V gene end was trimmed by 6 bases and the J gene end by 0 bases; junction bases not matched to a gene: 5. The CDR3 has 16 residues. CDR3 loop: CASSSGLAVSTDTQYF. The DNA of the CDR3 is TGTGCCAGCAGCTCGGGACTAGCGGTGAGCACAGATACGCAGTATTTT.

The J gene is TRBJ2-7, the V gene TRBV6-2 or TRBV6-3; D is ambiguous. V lost 4 bases to trimming and J lost 6 bases, with 10 bases between them. This CDR3 is 12 amino acids long. Germline V gene lookup returns CDR1 MNHEY and CDR2 SVGEGT. CDR3 residues: CASSLGGVEQYF. CDR3 in DNA: TGTGCCAGCAGTTTGGGTGGTGTCGAGCAGTACTTC.

The chain couples TRBV28 to TRBJ1-5; a weak D match, TRBD1 (6 bases). Trimming cost V 5 bases and J 4 bases, with 15 bases left between them. Germline-derived CDR1 and CDR2 are MDHEN and SYDVKM. CDR3 length equals 15 residues. This chain's CDR3 is CASSTTGLWNQPQHF. The CDR3 coding sequence is TGTGCCAGCAGTACAACAGGGCTTTGGAATCAGCCCCAGCATTTT.